The rows below give T cell receptor beta chains drawn from one sample of a study of T cell responses to AZD1222 COVID-19 vaccine. Clones were sequenced by immunoSEQ multiplex PCR, and TCRdb holds only the in-frame ones, with some missing. The table lists about 85,000 clones, roughly nine tenths of them singletons. Sample: peripheral blood, taken on day 0 of AZD1222 vaccination. The source of these receptors is an adult in good health. CDR3s include the opening cysteine and the closing phenylalanine or tryptophan. A D gene is named only where the DNA matches it firmly. The size field is filled for only some rows; it gives once, few, many or a size class.

TRBD1	few	TRBV9	TRBJ1-2	TGTGCCAGCAGCGCAAACCAGGGGGGAGGCTATGGCTACACCTTC	CASSANQGGGYGYTF
.	.	TRBV5-1	TRBJ2-5	TGCGCCAGCAGCTTGGCTGGGGGGTTGGAGACCCAGTACTTC	CASSLAGGLETQYF
.	.	TRBV19	TRBJ1-1	TGTGCCAGTACGAGAACTTCCATGAACACTGAAGCTTTCTTT	CASTRTSMNTEAFF
.	.	TRBV28	TRBJ1-2	TGTGCCAGCAGATTTAAGACCGGGCCGAACTATGGCTACACCTTC	CASRFKTGPNYGYTF
.	.	TRBV12-3/TRBV12-4	TRBJ1-5	TGTGCCAGCAGTTTAGACAATCAGCCCCAGCATTTT	CASSLDNQPQHF
.	.	TRBV5-5	TRBJ1-6	TGTGCCAGCAGCTTGGCGCCAGGGAGATCAGGGTCACCCCTCCACTTT	CASSLAPGRSGSPLHF
.	.	TRBV2	TRBJ2-1	TGTGCCAGCAGCCCAGAGGGGGGGAATGAGCAGTTCTTC	CASSPEGGNEQFF
.	.	TRBV28	TRBJ1-5	TGTGCCAGCGGACGGGGGGCAGGGAGCAATCAGCCCCAGCATTTT	CASGRGAGSNQPQHF
.	medium-sized	TRBV6-2/TRBV6-3	TRBJ2-3	TGTGCCAGCAGTACTCTCCTCATACAGGGATCAGATGGATTTACGCAGTATTTT	CASSTLLIQGSDGFTQYF
TRBD1	.	TRBV27	TRBJ1-5	TGTGCCAGCAGTCCCCGGGACAGGGGGCCCAATCAGCCCCAGCATTTT	CASSPRDRGPNQPQHF
.	once	TRBV19	TRBJ1-1	TGTGCCAGTAGTTTGGAACAGCAACTGAACACTGAAGCTTTTTTT	CASSLEQQLNTEAFF
.	.	TRBV27	TRBJ1-1	TGTGCCAGCAGTTTTGTTGGACAGCAGAACACTGAAGCTTTCTTT	CASSFVGQQNTEAFF
.	.	TRBV3-1/TRBV3-2	TRBJ1-6	TGTGCCAGCAGCCCCGCGGGTAAGGGTTCACCCCTCCACTTT	CASSPAGKGSPLHF
.	once	TRBV6-1	TRBJ1-4	TGTGCCAGCAGTGAAGCGCACTCGCAGTTTAATGAAAAACTGTTTTTT	CASSEAHSQFNEKLFF
TRBD1	.	TRBV6-5	TRBJ1-5	TGTGCCAGCGACCTATACAGGGGGATCAATCAGCCCCAGCATTTT	CASDLYRGINQPQHF
.	.	TRBV27	TRBJ1-5	TGTGCCAGCAGTCGATATAGCAATCAGCCCCAGCATTTT	CASSRYSNQPQHF
.	once	TRBV19	TRBJ2-5	TGTGCCAGTAATGGGGCAGGAGGGCCAGAGACCCAGTACTTC	CASNGAGGPETQYF
TRBD1	once	TRBV2	TRBJ1-6	TGTGCCAGCAGATTAACCGGGACAGGGGTCTTCAATTCACCCCTCCACTTT	CASRLTGTGVFNSPLHF
.	.	TRBV20-1	TRBJ1-1	TGCAGTGCTAGTCTGGCGGGCCGAGGCACTGAAGCTTTCTTT	CSASLAGRGTEAFF
.	.	TRBV7-3	TRBJ2-7	TGTGCCAGCAGCTTCCTCGGAGACGGGGAGCAGTACTTC	CASSFLGDGEQYF
.	once	TRBV19	TRBJ2-2	TGTGCCAGTAGTATTTTGGCTAACACCGGGGAGCTGTTTTTT	CASSILANTGELFF
.	.	TRBV7-9	TRBJ1-6	TGTGCCAGCAGCTTGGCGTCGGTTGATTCACCCCTCCACTTT	CASSLASVDSPLHF
.	.	TRBV5-1	TRBJ2-2	TGCGCCAGCAGCTTGGCTCTAGCGTCGAACACCGGGGAGCTGTTTTTT	CASSLALASNTGELFF
.	once	TRBV5-6	TRBJ2-7	TGTGCCAGCAGTTTCCAGGGTTTTCTCTACGAGCAGTACTTC	CASSFQGFLYEQYF
TRBD2	.	TRBV15	TRBJ2-7	TGTGCCACCGCCTATCGGGGGGGCTACGAGCAGTACTTC	CATAYRGGYEQYF
.	.	TRBV27	TRBJ2-7	TGTGCCAGCAGCCCGAGACAGAATACCTACGAGCAGTACTTC	CASSPRQNTYEQYF
TRBD2	.	TRBV19	TRBJ2-2	TGTGCCAGTAAGGAGCGGGAGAGAGTCGGGGAGCTGTTTTTT	CASKERERVGELFF
.	few	TRBV6-2/TRBV6-3	TRBJ2-2	TGTGCCAGCAGTTACCGCCCGCGAGTCACCGGGGAGCTGTTTTTT	CASSYRPRVTGELFF
.	once	TRBV6-2/TRBV6-3	TRBJ2-1	TGTGCCAGCAGTTGGTTGGGGTTGGGTAGCAATGAGCAGTTCTTC	CASSWLGLGSNEQFF
TRBD1	.	TRBV10-3	TRBJ1-2	TGTGCCATCAGCCCGGGACAGGGGTTGGCCTATGGCTACACCTTC	CAISPGQGLAYGYTF
.	.	TRBV11-1	TRBJ2-1	TGTGCCAGCAGCTTAGGGCATGAGCAGTTCTTC	CASSLGHEQFF
.	.	TRBV5-5	TRBJ2-7	TGTGCCAGCAGCTCCACGGGACTCCAGCAGTACTTC	CASSSTGLQQYF
.	few	TRBV7-3	TRBJ2-1	TGTGCCAGCAGCTTAAACCCAGGGTGGGATGAGCAGTTCTTC	CASSLNPGWDEQFF
.	once	TRBV14	TRBJ2-7	TGTGCCAGCAGCCAAGGTTCCAGGGGGGCCTACGAGCAGTACTTC	CASSQGSRGAYEQYF
TRBD1	.	TRBV27	TRBJ1-1	TGTGCCAGCAGTCGCACAGGGGGCCCTAACACTGAAGCTTTCTTT	CASSRTGGPNTEAFF
TRBD1	.	TRBV11-2	TRBJ1-2	TGTGCCAGCAGCTCGGACAGGGGGCGGGATGGCTACACCTTC	CASSSDRGRDGYTF
.	.	TRBV7-9	TRBJ1-5	TGTGCCAGCAGCTCGATCTTGGGCAATCAGCCCCAGCATTTT	CASSSILGNQPQHF
TRBD1	.	TRBV6-5	TRBJ1-6	TGTGCCAGCAGCCCAGACAGGGCCCATAATTCACCCCTCCACTTT	CASSPDRAHNSPLHF
.	.	TRBV6-4	TRBJ1-2	TGTGCCAGCAGTGCAGGGTTGCTCCACTATGGCTACACCTTC	CASSAGLLHYGYTF